A selection of T cell receptor beta chains follows, all from one sample in a study of blood T cells in healthy people across ages. TCRdb used MiXCR to reprocess the 5' RACE reads, holding one entry per CDR3 protein. The sample gives around 1,800,000 distinct CDR3 sequences, around 42% of which show up once; approximately 22% is in the top ten. The specimen was blood. The receptors come from a human donor in good health. Each CDR3 is given with its conserved first and last residue. A D gene is named only where the DNA matches it firmly. Clone size is not always given. Where it is, it says once, few, many or a class for expanded clones.

many	-	TRBJ2-5	TRBV5-1	CASSLGSYQETQYF	TGTGCCAGCAGCTTAGGAAGCTACCAAGAGACCCAGTACTTC
few	-	TRBJ1-2	TRBV29-1	CSVESQIYGYTF	TGCAGCGTTGAGAGCCAGATCTATGGCTACACCTTC
few	TRBD1	TRBJ1-5	TRBV7-2	CASSLRGQGYQPQHF	TGTGCCAGCAGCTTGAGGGGACAGGGCTATCAGCCCCAGCATTTT
-	-	TRBJ2-5	TRBV11-2	CASSRGTGPETQYF	TGTGCCAGCAGCCGAGGAACAGGCCCAGAGACCCAGTACTTC
-	-	TRBJ1-2	TRBV5-1	CASSYFDVDGGLSLYYGYTF	TGCGCCAGCAGCTACTTCGACGTTGACGGGGGGCTAAGTTTGTACTATGGCTACACCTTC
few	-	TRBJ1-2	TRBV6-6	CASSYAIGGYTF	TGTGCCAGCAGTTACGCGATAGGAGGCTACACCTTC
-	-	TRBJ2-7	TRBV10-2	CASDPVGTSEQYF	TGCGCCAGCGACCCTGTGGGTACCAGCGAGCAGTACTTC
-	-	TRBJ1-5	TRBV7-9	CASAGAQPQHF	TGTGCCAGCGCAGGGGCTCAGCCCCAGCATTTT
-	TRBD1	TRBJ2-6	TRBV7-9	CASSFSPGQGSSGANVLTF	TGTGCCAGCAGCTTCTCTCCGGGACAGGGATCCTCTGGGGCCAACGTCCTGACTTTC
-	-	TRBJ1-3	TRBV7-2	CASSPTLSGNTIYF	TGTGCCAGCAGCCCAACCCTCTCTGGAAACACCATATATTTT
-	-	TRBJ2-7	TRBV5-1	CASSLDWSSYEQYF	TGCGCCAGCAGCTTGGACTGGAGCTCCTACGAGCAGTACTTC
-	TRBD1	TRBJ2-7	TRBV24-1	CAIEDRDYEQYF	TGTGCCATCGAGGACAGGGATTACGAGCAGTACTTC
few	TRBD1	TRBJ1-2	TRBV20-1	CSAPRTGAGYGYTF	TGCAGTGCTCCCCGGACAGGGGCGGGATATGGCTACACCTTC
-	-	TRBJ2-3	TRBV24-1	CATSGTNSRAGDTQYF	TGTGCCACCAGTGGGACGAACAGCAGGGCCGGGGATACGCAGTATTTT
few	-	TRBJ1-6	TRBV6-1	CASSEGLAGNHNSPLHF	TGTGCCAGCAGTGAAGGACTTGCAGGGAATCATAATTCACCCCTCCACTTT
-	TRBD1	TRBJ1-1	TRBV7-9	CASSPDGQGGTEAFF	TGTGCCAGCAGCCCAGACGGACAGGGGGGCACTGAAGCTTTCTTT
few	-	TRBJ2-3	TRBV7-3	CASSFLGVRDTQYF	TGTGCCAGCAGCTTTTTGGGAGTCAGAGATACGCAGTATTTT
few	-	TRBJ2-7	TRBV6-6	CASRQAHEQYF	TGTGCCAGCAGACAGGCCCACGAGCAGTACTTC
few	TRBD1	TRBJ2-3	TRBV24-1	CATSDLSGTGTDTQYF	TGTGCCACCAGTGATTTATCCGGGACAGGGACAGATACGCAGTATTTT
-	-	TRBJ1-2	TRBV12-5	CASGLAQGYGYTF	TGTGCTAGTGGTTTGGCACAGGGTTATGGCTACACCTTC
-	-	TRBJ1-5	TRBV12-3/TRBV12-4	CASSLGTLSNQPQHF	TGTGCCAGCAGTTTAGGGACACTGAGCAATCAGCCCCAGCATTTT
-	-	TRBJ2-1	TRBV9	CASSVGGTYEQFF	TGTGCCAGCAGCGTCGGGGGGACATATGAGCAGTTCTTC
-	-	TRBJ2-7	TRBV20-1	CSAITGLSYEQYF	TGCAGTGCTATAACGGGCCTATCCTACGAGCAGTACTTC
-	-	TRBJ2-4	TRBV12-3/TRBV12-4	CAGSHRVLAKNIQYF	TGTGCCGGCAGCCACCGGGTTCTAGCCAAAAACATTCAGTACTTC
-	TRBD2	TRBJ2-7	TRBV5-1	CASSFGGGDGYEQYF	TGCGCCAGCAGCTTTGGCGGGGGGGACGGGTACGAGCAGTACTTC
-	TRBD1	TRBJ2-3	TRBV20-1	CSARDRRGLSTDTQYF	TGCAGTGCTAGAGATAGAAGGGGGCTGAGCACAGATACGCAGTATTTT
-	-	TRBJ2-7	TRBV6-6	CASKTKLQGGSYEQYF	TGTGCCAGCAAAACGAAACTACAGGGCGGGTCCTACGAGCAGTACTTC
-	-	TRBJ1-1	TRBV18	CASSPREASLSTEAFF	TGTGCCAGCTCACCTCGAGAGGCTAGTTTGAGCACTGAAGCTTTCTTT
few	TRBD2	TRBJ2-1	TRBV29-1	CSVETVAGGLNEQFF	TGCAGCGTTGAAACGGTAGCGGGGGGGCTCAATGAGCAGTTCTTC
-	-	TRBJ1-1	TRBV12-3/TRBV12-4	CASSLTTYQGTEAFF	TGTGCCAGCAGTTTGACGACATACCAAGGAACTGAAGCTTTCTTT
-	-	TRBJ2-7	TRBV29-1	CSVTGNTYEQYF	TGCAGCGTGACTGGAAACACCTACGAGCAGTACTTC
-	TRBD1	TRBJ2-1	TRBV7-2	CASSLIGDRSFDEQFF	TGTGCCAGCAGCCTCATAGGGGACAGGAGTTTCGATGAGCAGTTCTTC
-	TRBD2	TRBJ2-5	TRBV7-9	CASSSGLAGTETQYF	TGTGCCAGCAGCTCGGGACTAGCGGGCACAGAGACCCAGTACTTC
-	TRBD1	TRBJ2-7	TRBV20-1	CSARWRDRSYEQYF	TGCAGTGCCAGATGGCGGGACAGGAGCTACGAGCAGTACTTC
few	-	TRBJ1-1	TRBV4-1	CASSQWSNGEAFF	TGCGCCAGCAGCCAGTGGTCTAACGGTGAAGCTTTCTTT
few	TRBD1	TRBJ1-2	TRBV4-1	CASSPRDSRDYGYTF	TGCGCCAGCAGCCCTCGGGACAGTCGGGACTATGGCTACACCTTC
few	-	TRBJ1-6	TRBV20-1	CSARDPSPSNSPLHF	TGCAGTGCTAGAGATCCCTCGCCGTCGAATTCACCCCTCCACTTT
many	-	TRBJ2-5	TRBV5-1	CASSFSGAIMGETQYF	TGCGCCAGCAGCTTTTCCGGGGCAATTATGGGGGAGACCCAGTACTTC
-	-	TRBJ1-2	TRBV6-5	CASSYGGVPDPNYGYTF	TGTGCCAGCAGTTACGGGGGCGTCCCTGATCCTAACTATGGCTACACCTTC
-	TRBD2	TRBJ2-1	TRBV9	CASGASAAGGPINEQFF	TGTGCCAGCGGCGCCTCGGCGGCGGGGGGGCCGATCAATGAGCAGTTCTTC
-	-	TRBJ2-1	TRBV27	CASRRQPHEQFF	TGTGCCAGCCGCCGACAGCCCCATGAGCAGTTCTTC
few	TRBD1	TRBJ2-6	TRBV6-2/TRBV6-3	CASSSSRYTDRAGANVLTF	TGTGCCAGCAGTTCCTCGAGGTATACGGACAGGGCTGGGGCCAACGTCCTGACTTTC
-	-	TRBJ1-1	TRBV6-6	CASTVQSNTEAFF	TGTGCCAGCACCGTACAGTCGAACACTGAAGCTTTCTTT
few	-	TRBJ2-5	TRBV5-6	CASSSAPGRSFETQYF	TGTGCCAGCAGCTCGGCTCCGGGACGTAGCTTCGAGACCCAGTACTTC
few	-	TRBJ2-3	TRBV4-3	CASSQVVTDTQYF	TGCGCCAGCAGCCAGGTGGTCACAGATACGCAGTATTTT
few	-	TRBJ1-2	TRBV20-1	CSAVREGYGYTF	TGCAGTGCTGTAAGGGAGGGCTATGGCTACACCTTC
-	TRBD2	TRBJ2-1	TRBV20-1	CRASSGSYNEQFF	TGCAGGGCTTCTAGCGGGAGCTACAATGAGCAGTTCTTC
many	TRBD1	TRBJ2-6	TRBV25-1	CASSATGPSYSGANVLTF	TGTGCCAGCAGTGCGACAGGGCCCTCATACTCTGGGGCCAACGTCCTGACTTTC